Below, 25 T cell receptor beta chains from the same sample are listed, as sequenced in a study of a mutant IDH1 vaccine in newly diagnosed glioma (dated by TCRdb to the early 2020s). Their target antigens are unknown. This sample's time point label indicates: week 47, end of study. Each vaccine dose was 300 ug of a 20-mer mutant IDH1 peptide in Montanide, given subcutaneously with topical imiquimod. Libraries were made using the immunoSEQ multiplex PCR assay. The immuneACCESS repertoire file appears here via TCRdb, limited to in-frame rearrangements. These files lack a portion of the clones; in checked studies, under half of the deficit traces to unresolved V genes, and the cause of the others is not known. The sample table holds about 50,000 clones, of which 70% to 85% were seen once. The ten top clones hold over 4.5% of the sample. This sample comprised PBMCs, obtained from a glioma patient whose treatment included an IDH1 peptide vaccine. These receptors were obtained from a man aged 50 or older with glioma.

The chain employs TRBV9 and TRBJ1-5; D gene uncertain. The CDR3 is made up of 13 amino acids. Germline V gene lookup returns CDR1 SGDLS and CDR2 YYNGEE. V was cut by 0 bases and J by 7 bases, with 8 bases left in between. The CDR3 protein is CASSVDEDQPQHF. CDR3 DNA: TGTGCCAGCAGCGTAGACGAGGACCAGCCCCAGCATTTT.

This clone was observed a few times. This sequence joins TRBV7-2 and TRBJ2-7; D uncertain. Germline CDR1 is SGHTA and CDR2 is FQGNSA. Trimming cost V 1 base and J 3 bases, with 7 bases left between them. The CDR3 length is 13 residues. In DNA, the CDR3 is TGTGCCAGCAGCTTAGACTCCCGCTACGAGCAGTACTTC. As protein: CASSLDSRYEQYF.

This chain uses TRBV15 with TRBJ1-3; D is unresolved. The CDR3 has 15 residues. Germline CDR1 is LNHNV and CDR2 is YYDKDF (reference sequence). The V end lost 0 bases, the J end lost 1 base, and 7 bases lay between the germline ends. CDR3 in amino acids: CATSRDSLSGNTIYF. In DNA, the CDR3 is TGTGCCACCAGCAGAGATTCCCTTTCTGGAAACACCATATATTTT.

V and J are TRBV6-6 and TRBJ2-6; D is unclear. CDR3 length: 14 residues. Trimming removed 5 bases at V and 2 bases at J, with 7 bases between. Germline lookup yields CDR1 MNHNY and CDR2 SVGAGI (reference sequence). This CDR3 reads CASSRSAGANVLTF. DNA of the CDR3: TGTGCCAGCAGTCGTAGTGCTGGGGCCAACGTCCTGACTTTC.

The V call is TRBV7-2, the J call TRBJ2-1, with D unclear. Trimming removed 6 bases from V and 7 bases from J, with 10 bases in between. Germline V gene sequence: CDR1 SGHTA, CDR2 FQGNSA. The CDR3 spans 12 residues. The chain's CDR3 is CASSPGQNEQFF. DNA of the CDR3: TGTGCCAGCAGTCCTGGGCAGAATGAGCAGTTCTTC.

This chain joins TRBV14 and TRBJ2-5, with D perhaps TRBD1 (6 bases). The CDR3 covers 15 residues. V lost 2 bases and J 0 bases, leaving 10 bases between the germline ends. Germline V gene lookup returns CDR1 SGHDN and CDR2 FVKESK. The CDR3 DNA reads as TGTGCCAGCAGCCAATCCACAGGGAACCAAGAGACCCAGTACTTC. It yields the protein CASSQSTGNQETQYF. The full variable domain, rest sourced from reference TRBV14 and TRBJ2-5, is EAGVTQFPSHSVIEKGQTVTLRCDPISGHDNLYWYRRVMGKEIKFLLHFVKESKQDESGMPNNRFLAERTGGTYSTLKVQPAELEDSGVYFCASSQSTGNQETQYFGPGTRLLVL.

This clone was counted between two and nine times. The chain couples TRBV7-3 to TRBJ1-1; D is uncertain. Trimming shortened V by 3 bases and J by 1 base, and 6 bases separated the two germline ends. The V gene's germline CDR1 is SGHTA and CDR2 FQGTGA. CDR3 length equals 13 residues. CDR3 protein: CASSFAGNTEAFF. The CDR3 DNA reads as TGTGCCAGCAGCTTCGCAGGGAACACTGAAGCTTTCTTT.

The DNA for the CDR3 is TGTGCCAGCAGCTTTGGAGGCCGACTCCCAGCTTTCTTT. Amino acid sequence: CASSFGGRLPAFF. The chain links TRBV7-3 to TRBJ1-1; D is ambiguous. Trimming took off 3 bases at V and 10 bases at J, with 15 bases between the two ends. The CDR3 has 13 amino acids. Germline CDR1 reads SGHTA; CDR2 reads FQGTGA.

This clone appeared a few times. The chain combines TRBV6-5 with TRBJ2-3; maybe TRBD2 (6 bases). This CDR3 region has 14 residues. The V and J ends lost 10 bases and 2 bases respectively, with 16 bases between them. The germline CDR1 and CDR2 sequences are MNHEY and SVGAGI. In DNA, the CDR3 is TGTGCCACCACCCGGCGGGGCCCCACAGATACGCAGTATTTT. Translated: CATTRRGPTDTQYF.

This clone was observed a few times. The chain has TRBV30 and TRBJ1-1; D gene uncertain. Germline loops: CDR1 GTSNPN, CDR2 SVGIG (reference sequence). Trimming took 8 bases from V and 4 from J, leaving 8 bases between them. The CDR3 runs to 10 residues. Here the CDR3 DNA reads TGTGCCATCCGGGCCACTGAAGCTTTCTTT. It encodes CAIRATEAFF.

The V call is TRBV30, the J call TRBJ2-6, with no clear D. This CDR3 is built from 11 residues. Per the germline V gene, CDR1 is GTSNPN and CDR2 is SVGIG (reference sequence). V was trimmed by 7 bases and J by 16 bases, leaving 17 bases between them. Written as DNA, the CDR3 is TGTGCCTTTTCCAAGGTAAAAACTCTGACTTTC. As protein: CAFSKVKTLTF.

This clone was found once. V usage is TRBV4-1 and J usage is TRBJ2-5; D possibly corresponds to TRBD2 (5 bases). Trimming removed 1 base at V and 0 bases at J, with 9 bases between. The CDR3 loop spans 15 amino acids. Germline V gives CDR1 MGHRA, CDR2 YSYEKL. This CDR3 is CASSQGNGNQETQYF. CDR3 sequence (DNA): TGCGCCAGCAGCCAAGGGAACGGGAACCAAGAGACCCAGTACTTC.

This clone showed up just once. This sequence joins TRBV30 and TRBJ1-2; no firm D call. Germline V gives CDR1 GTSNPN, CDR2 SVGIG (reference sequence). The CDR3 consists of 13 residues. V was cut by 0 bases and J by 4 bases, with 9 bases left in between. The chain's CDR3 is CAWSVGLLYGYTF. The CDR3 DNA is TGTGCCTGGAGTGTAGGCCTTCTCTATGGCTACACCTTC.

Many counts were recorded for this clone. The V and J genes are TRBV4-1 and TRBJ1-2; 10 nucleotides agree with TRBD1. After removal of 4 bases from V and 2 bases from J, the junction contained 4 bases not matched to a gene. CDR1 MGHRA and CDR2 YSYEKL come from the germline V gene. The CDR3 has 15 residues. The CDR3 reads CASSLDRGRNYGYTF. DNA of the CDR3: TGCGCCAGCAGCCTAGACAGGGGGCGCAACTATGGCTACACCTTC.

This clone has just a few counts. This chain connects TRBV25-1 to TRBJ2-1, with 7 bases lining up with TRBD1. There are 13 residues in the CDR3. The germline V gene has CDR1 MGHDK and CDR2 SYGVNS. V lost 11 bases and J lost 6; bases outside the gene matches: 10. The CDR3 DNA follows: TGTGCCGGTCAAAGAGGGGGCGGCAATGAGCAGTTCTTC. Its protein product is CAGQRGGGNEQFF.

The rearrangement links TRBV9 to TRBJ2-7; D possibly uses TRBD1 or TRBD2 (5 bases each). Trimming removed 2 bases from V and 6 bases from J, with 9 bases in between. Germline V CDR1 and CDR2: SGDLS, YYNGEE. The CDR3 loop spans 12 amino acids. The CDR3 spells CASSVWGIEQYF. Here the CDR3 DNA reads TGTGCCAGCAGCGTCTGGGGGATCGAGCAGTACTTC.

This clone came up a few times. The chain combines TRBV5-4 with TRBJ1-2, with TRBD1 as a possible D gene (6 bases). The CDR3 runs to 14 residues. V was shortened by 0 bases and J by 7 bases, with 13 bases between the two germline ends. Looked up from germline, CDR1 is SGHNT and CDR2 is YYREEE (reference sequence). The CDR3 loop is CASSLVLGAPGYTF. The CDR3 DNA is TGTGCCAGCAGCTTGGTTCTGGGGGCGCCTGGCTACACCTTC.

J is TRBJ1-1 and V is TRBV5-1; no clear D. The CDR3 length is 15 residues. Trimming removed 0 bases at V and 1 base at J, with 10 bases between. Germline CDR1 reads SGHRS; CDR2 reads YFSETQ. CDR3 in amino acids: CASSLESTGNTEAFF. CDR3 nucleotide sequence: TGCGCCAGCAGCTTGGAATCGACGGGGAACACTGAAGCTTTCTTT.

The genes are TRBV29-1 and TRBJ2-1; maybe TRBD1 (5 bases). Germline CDR1 SQVTM, CDR2 ANQGSEA. V was clipped by 2 bases and J by 15 bases, with 11 bases between them. The CDR3 is 10 residues long. The CDR3 sequence is CSVEQGFVFF. Written as DNA, the CDR3 is TGCAGCGTTGAACAGGGTTTCGTGTTCTTC.

The gene calls are TRBV6-1 and TRBJ2-1; 7 bases are a match to TRBD2. Germline V gene lookup returns CDR1 MNHNS and CDR2 SASEGT. This CDR3 has 14 residues. Losses at the gene ends were 6 bases for V and 5 bases for J; bases not matched to a gene: 7. The CDR3 sequence: CASRARGVNNEQFF. In nucleotides, the CDR3 is TGTGCCAGCAGGGCCCGGGGGGTAAACAATGAGCAGTTCTTC.

This chain uses TRBV5-4 with TRBJ1-1; D unresolved. This CDR3 is 13 amino acids long. Germline V gene lookup returns CDR1 SGHNT and CDR2 YYREEE (reference sequence). Trimming stripped 0 bases from V and 11 bases from J, with 14 bases between. As DNA, the CDR3 is TGTGCCAGCAGCTTGGGACGGAACGGTCCCGCTTTCTTT. It specifies CASSLGRNGPAFF.

This chain joins TRBV6-1 and TRBJ1-5; TRBD1 matches 9 bases. The CDR3 spans 15 residues. The V gene end was trimmed by 8 bases and the J gene end by 7 bases; junction bases not matched to a gene: 12. Germline-derived CDR1 and CDR2 are MNHNS and SASEGT. The CDR3 nucleotides are TGTGCCAGCCGCGGACCACAGGGGGCAGAGCAGCCCCAGCATTTT. As protein: CASRGPQGAEQPQHF.

The rearrangement joins TRBV30 to TRBJ2-2; D is undetermined. Germline CDR1 reads GTSNPN; CDR2 reads SVGIG (reference sequence). CDR3 length: 13 amino acids. Between the trimmed V and J ends, which lost 3 bases and 1 base, there was a span of 6 bases. The CDR3 spells CAWSRLNTGELFF. The CDR3 DNA reads as TGTGCCTGGAGCCGTTTGAACACCGGGGAGCTGTTTTTT.

This clone was recorded a few times. The chain is built from TRBV2 and TRBJ1-5, with a tentative D call TRBD1 (6 bases). The CDR3 loop spans 15 amino acids. V was trimmed by 8 bases and J by 6 bases, leaving 20 bases between them. Germline V gene lookup returns CDR1 SNHLY and CDR2 FYNNEI. DNA for the CDR3: TGTGCCAGCGTGAGCGAACAGGGTGGTGGTCAGCCCCAGCATTTT. Translated: CASVSEQGGGQPQHF.

The gene calls are TRBV19 and TRBJ1-5; TRBD1 is a possible D gene (6 bases). Germline CDR1 and CDR2: LNHDA and SQIVND (reference sequence). This CDR3 spans 17 amino acids. The V and J ends lost 2 bases and 5 bases respectively, with 19 bases between them. CDR3 nucleotides: TGTGCCAGTAGTATACCAGGGGCCCGGGATAGGGATCAGCCCCAGCATTTT. Translating it yields CASSIPGARDRDQPQHF. The full variable domain, its missing parts supplied by reference TRBV19 and TRBJ1-5, is DGGITQSPKYLFRKEGQNVTLSCEQNLNHDAMYWYRQDPGQGLRLIYYSQIVNDFQKGDIAEGYSVSREKKESFPLTVTSAQKNPTAFYLCASSIPGARDRDQPQHFGDGTRLSIL.